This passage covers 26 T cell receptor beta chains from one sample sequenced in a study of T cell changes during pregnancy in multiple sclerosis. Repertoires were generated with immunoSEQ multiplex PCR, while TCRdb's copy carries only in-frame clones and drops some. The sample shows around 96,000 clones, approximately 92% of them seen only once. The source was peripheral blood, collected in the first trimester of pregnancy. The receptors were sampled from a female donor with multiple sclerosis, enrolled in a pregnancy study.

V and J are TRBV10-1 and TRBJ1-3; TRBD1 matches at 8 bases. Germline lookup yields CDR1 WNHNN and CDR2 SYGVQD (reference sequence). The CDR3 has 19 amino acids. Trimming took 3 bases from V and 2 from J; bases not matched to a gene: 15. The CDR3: CASSDIQGVVAVAGNTIYF. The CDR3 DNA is TGCGCCAGCAGTGACATACAGGGGGTAGTAGCAGTCGCTGGAAACACCATATATTTT.

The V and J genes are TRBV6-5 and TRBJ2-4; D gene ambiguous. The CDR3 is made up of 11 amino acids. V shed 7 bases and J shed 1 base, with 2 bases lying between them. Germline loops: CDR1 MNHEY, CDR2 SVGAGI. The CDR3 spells CASTAKNIQYF. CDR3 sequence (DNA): TGTGCCAGCACGGCCAAAAACATTCAGTACTTC.

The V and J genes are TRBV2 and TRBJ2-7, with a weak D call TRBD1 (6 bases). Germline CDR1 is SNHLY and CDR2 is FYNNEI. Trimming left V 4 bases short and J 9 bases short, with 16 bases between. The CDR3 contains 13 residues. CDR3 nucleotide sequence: TGTGCCAGCAGTGCACAGGGACGCGACGGGCAGTACTTC. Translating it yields CASSAQGRDGQYF.

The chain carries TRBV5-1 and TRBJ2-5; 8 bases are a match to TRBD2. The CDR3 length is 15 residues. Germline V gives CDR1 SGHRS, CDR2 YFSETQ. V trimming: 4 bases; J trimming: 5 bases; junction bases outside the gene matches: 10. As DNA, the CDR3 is TGCGCCAGCAGCCCAAGTAGCGGGGTAGTCGAGACCCAGTACTTC. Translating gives CASSPSSGVVETQYF.

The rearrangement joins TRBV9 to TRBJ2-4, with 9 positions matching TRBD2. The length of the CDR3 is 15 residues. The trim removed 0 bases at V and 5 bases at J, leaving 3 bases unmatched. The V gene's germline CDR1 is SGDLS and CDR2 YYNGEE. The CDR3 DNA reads TGTGCCAGCAGCGTAGGCGGGGGGGCACAAAACATTCAGTACTTC. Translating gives CASSVGGGAQNIQYF.

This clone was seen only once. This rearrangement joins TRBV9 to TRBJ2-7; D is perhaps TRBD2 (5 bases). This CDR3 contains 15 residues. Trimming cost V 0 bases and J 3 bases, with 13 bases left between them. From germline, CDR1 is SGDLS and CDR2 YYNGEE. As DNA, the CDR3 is TGTGCCAGCAGCGTAGGCCCGGGGTGGAACTACGAGCAGTACTTC. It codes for CASSVGPGWNYEQYF.

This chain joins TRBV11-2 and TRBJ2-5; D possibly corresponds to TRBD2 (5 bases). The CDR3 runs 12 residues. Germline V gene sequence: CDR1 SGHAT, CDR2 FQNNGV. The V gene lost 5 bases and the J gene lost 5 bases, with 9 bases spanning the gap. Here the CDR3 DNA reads TGTGCCAGCAGCCGATCTAGCGAGACCCAGTACTTC. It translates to CASSRSSETQYF.

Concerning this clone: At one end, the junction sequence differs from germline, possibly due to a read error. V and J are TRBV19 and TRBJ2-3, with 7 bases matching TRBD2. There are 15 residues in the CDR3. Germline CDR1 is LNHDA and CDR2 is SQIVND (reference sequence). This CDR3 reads CASNIASGIPDTQYF. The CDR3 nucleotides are TGTGCCAGTAATATAGCGAGCGGGATCCCAGATACGCAGTATTTT.

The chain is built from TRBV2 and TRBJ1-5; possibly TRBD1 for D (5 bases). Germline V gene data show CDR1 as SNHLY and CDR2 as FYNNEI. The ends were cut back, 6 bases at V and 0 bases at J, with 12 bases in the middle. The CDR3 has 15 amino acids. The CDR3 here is CASRDNSYSNQPQHF. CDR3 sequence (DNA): TGTGCCAGCAGGGACAACAGTTATAGCAATCAGCCCCAGCATTTT.

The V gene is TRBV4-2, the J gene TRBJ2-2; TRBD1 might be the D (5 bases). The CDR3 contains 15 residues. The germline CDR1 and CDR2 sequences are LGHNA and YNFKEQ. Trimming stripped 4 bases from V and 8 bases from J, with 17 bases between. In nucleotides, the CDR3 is TGTGCCAGCAGCCTAAACACCGACAGCCCGGGGGAGCTGTTTTTT. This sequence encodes CASSLNTDSPGELFF.

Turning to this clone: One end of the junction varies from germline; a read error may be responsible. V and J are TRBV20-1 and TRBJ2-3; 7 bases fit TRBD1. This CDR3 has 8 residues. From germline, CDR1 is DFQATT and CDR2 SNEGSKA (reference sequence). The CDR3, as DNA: TGCAGTGCAGGACAGGTTGCTTTT. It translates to CSAGQVAF.

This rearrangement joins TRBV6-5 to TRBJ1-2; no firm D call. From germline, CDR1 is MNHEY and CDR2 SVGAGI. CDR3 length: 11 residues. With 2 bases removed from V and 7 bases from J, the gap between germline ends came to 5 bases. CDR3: CASSYLGGYTF. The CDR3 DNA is TGTGCCAGCAGTTACCTAGGTGGCTACACCTTC.

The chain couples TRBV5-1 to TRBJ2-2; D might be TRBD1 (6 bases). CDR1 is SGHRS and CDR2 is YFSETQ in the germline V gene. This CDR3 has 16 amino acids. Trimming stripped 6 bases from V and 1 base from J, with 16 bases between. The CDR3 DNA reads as TGCGCCAGCATCCTGGACCGGACAGAGAACACCGGGGAGCTGTTTTTT. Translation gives CASILDRTENTGELFF.

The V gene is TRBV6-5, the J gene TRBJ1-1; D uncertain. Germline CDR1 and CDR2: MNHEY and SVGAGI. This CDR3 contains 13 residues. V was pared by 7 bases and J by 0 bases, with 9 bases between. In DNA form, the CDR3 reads TGTGCCAGCAAAACGGGAATGAACACTGAAGCTTTCTTT. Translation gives CASKTGMNTEAFF.

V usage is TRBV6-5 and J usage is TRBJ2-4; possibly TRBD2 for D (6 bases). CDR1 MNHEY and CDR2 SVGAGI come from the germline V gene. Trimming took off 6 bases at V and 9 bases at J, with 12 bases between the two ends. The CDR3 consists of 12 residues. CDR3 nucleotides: TGTGCCAGCAGCCGGGACTGGGGCATTCAGTACTTC. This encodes CASSRDWGIQYF.

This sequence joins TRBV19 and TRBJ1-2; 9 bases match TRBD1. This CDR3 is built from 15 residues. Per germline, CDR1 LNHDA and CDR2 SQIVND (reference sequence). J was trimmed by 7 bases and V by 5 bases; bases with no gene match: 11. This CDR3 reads CASSPRRDRDPGYTF. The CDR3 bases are TGTGCCAGTAGTCCCCGCCGGGACAGGGATCCTGGCTACACCTTC.

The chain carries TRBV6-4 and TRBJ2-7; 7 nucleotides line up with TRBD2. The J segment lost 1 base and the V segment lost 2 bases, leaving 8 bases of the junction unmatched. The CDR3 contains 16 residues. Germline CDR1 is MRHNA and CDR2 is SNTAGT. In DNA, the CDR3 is TGTGCCAGCAGTGACGGGGCGGGGGAGATTTCCTACGAGCAGTACTTC. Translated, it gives CASSDGAGEISYEQYF.

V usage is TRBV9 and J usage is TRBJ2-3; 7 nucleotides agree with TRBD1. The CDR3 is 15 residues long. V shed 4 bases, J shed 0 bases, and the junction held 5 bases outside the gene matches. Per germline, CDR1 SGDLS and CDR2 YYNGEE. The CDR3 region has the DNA TGTGCCAGCAGCCAAACAGGGGCTAGCACAGATACGCAGTATTTT. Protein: CASSQTGASTDTQYF. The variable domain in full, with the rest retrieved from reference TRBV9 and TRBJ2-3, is DSGVTQTPKHLITATGQRVTLRCSPRSGDLSVYWYQQSLDQGLQFLIQYYNGEERAKGNILERFSAQQFPDLHSELNLSSLELGDSALYFCASSQTGASTDTQYFGPGTRLTVL.

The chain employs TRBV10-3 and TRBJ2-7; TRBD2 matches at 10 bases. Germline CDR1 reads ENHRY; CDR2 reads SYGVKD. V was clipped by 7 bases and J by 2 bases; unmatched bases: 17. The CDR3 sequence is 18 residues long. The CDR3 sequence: CAITPSASGGPTTYEQYF. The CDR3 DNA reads TGTGCCATCACACCCAGCGCTAGCGGGGGCCCCACAACCTACGAGCAGTACTTC.

CDR3 protein: CASSFDSYEQYF. In nucleotides, the CDR3 is TGCGCCAGCAGCTTCGACAGCTACGAGCAGTACTTC. This sequence joins TRBV5-1 and TRBJ2-5; maybe TRBD1 (5 bases). The J call is doubtful: the DNA matches TRBJ2-7 better. The CDR3 covers 12 residues. Germline CDR1 and CDR2: SGHRS and YFSETQ.

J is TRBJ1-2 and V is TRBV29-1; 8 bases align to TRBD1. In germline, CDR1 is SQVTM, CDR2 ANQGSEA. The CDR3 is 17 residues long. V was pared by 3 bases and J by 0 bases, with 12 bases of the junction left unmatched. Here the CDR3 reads CSVDGDRFGRANYGYTF. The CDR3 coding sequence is TGCAGCGTTGATGGGGACAGGTTTGGGAGAGCTAACTATGGCTACACCTTC.

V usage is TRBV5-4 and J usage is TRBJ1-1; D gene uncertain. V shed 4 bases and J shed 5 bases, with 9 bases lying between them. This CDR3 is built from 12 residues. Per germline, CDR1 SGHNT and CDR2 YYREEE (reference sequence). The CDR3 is CASSPGRTEAFF. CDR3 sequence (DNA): TGTGCCAGCAGCCCTGGGAGGACTGAAGCTTTCTTT.

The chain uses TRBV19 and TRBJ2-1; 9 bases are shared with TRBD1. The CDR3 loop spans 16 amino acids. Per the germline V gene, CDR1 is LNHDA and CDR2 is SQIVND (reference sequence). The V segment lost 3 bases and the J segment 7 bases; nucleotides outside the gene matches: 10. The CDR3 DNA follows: TGTGCCAGTAGTATCGGAACAGGGGGCACTAGGAATGAGCAGTTCTTC. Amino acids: CASSIGTGGTRNEQFF. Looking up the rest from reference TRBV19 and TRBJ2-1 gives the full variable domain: DGGITQSPKYLFRKEGQNVTLSCEQNLNHDAMYWYRQDPGQGLRLIYYSQIVNDFQKGDIAEGYSVSREKKESFPLTVTSAQKNPTAFYLCASSIGTGGTRNEQFFGPGTRLTVL.

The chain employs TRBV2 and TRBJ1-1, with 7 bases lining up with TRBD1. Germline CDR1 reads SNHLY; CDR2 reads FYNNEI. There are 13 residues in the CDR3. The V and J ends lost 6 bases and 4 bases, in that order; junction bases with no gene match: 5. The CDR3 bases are TGTGCCAGCAGGGATGACAGGGTCACTGAAGCTTTCTTT. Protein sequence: CASRDDRVTEAFF.

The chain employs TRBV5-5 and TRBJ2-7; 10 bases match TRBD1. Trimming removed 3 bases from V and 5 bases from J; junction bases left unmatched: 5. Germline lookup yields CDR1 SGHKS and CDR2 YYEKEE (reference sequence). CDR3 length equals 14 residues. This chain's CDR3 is CASSYWTGGDEQYF. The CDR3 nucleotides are TGTGCCAGCAGCTATTGGACAGGGGGGGACGAGCAGTACTTC.

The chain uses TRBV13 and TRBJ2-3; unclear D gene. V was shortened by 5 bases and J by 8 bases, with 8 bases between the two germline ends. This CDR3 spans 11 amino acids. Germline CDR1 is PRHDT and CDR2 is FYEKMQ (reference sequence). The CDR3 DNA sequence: TGTGCCAGCAGCACCTCGGGTACGCAGTATTTT. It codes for CASSTSGTQYF.